The 28 T cell receptor beta chains listed next were all sequenced from one sample in a study of response to subunit inactivated influenza vaccine. MiXCR was run by TCRdb on the RT-PCR reads, yielding one entry per CDR3 protein. The sample holds hundreds of thousands of distinct CDR3 sequences, roughly 13% seen once. The material was PBMCs from blood, obtained 40 to 50 days after vaccination. These receptors all come from a man aged 45-65 years who received an inactivated influenza vaccine.

Only a few counts were recorded for this clonotype. V gene TRBV5-1 combines with J gene TRBJ1-1; 9 bases agree with TRBD1. The germline CDR1 and CDR2 sequences are SGHRS and YFSETQ. Trimming took 5 bases from V and 7 from J; bases not matched to a gene: 9. The CDR3 covers 14 residues. As DNA, the CDR3 is TGCGCCAGCAGGAAACAGGGGGCGTTCGATGAAGCTTTCTTT. It yields the protein CASRKQGAFDEAFF.

This CDR3 is CASSYSRREEGRYEQYF. The CDR3 coding sequence is TGTGCCAGCAGTTACTCCAGGCGGGAGGAGGGCCGCTACGAGCAGTACTTC. The V and J genes are TRBV6-2 or TRBV6-3 and TRBJ2-7; 8 positions match TRBD2. From germline, CDR1 is MNHEY and CDR2 SVGEGT. There are 17 residues in the CDR3. The V segment lost 0 bases and the J segment 3 bases; nucleotides outside the gene matches: 10.

This clonotype showed up just a few times. The chain recombines TRBV5-5 with TRBJ2-1; possible D gene TRBD1, 6 bases. The CDR3 loop spans 14 amino acids. The V end was cut by 2 bases, the J end by 8 bases, with 14 bases between. Germline CDR1 reads SGHKS; CDR2 reads YYEKEE (reference sequence). CDR3 amino acids: CASSFTYRAYEQFF. CDR3 DNA: TGTGCCAGCAGCTTTACCTACAGGGCCTATGAGCAGTTCTTC.

J is TRBJ1-6 and V is TRBV7-2; a possible D gene is TRBD1 (6 bases). The CDR3 extends over 14 amino acids. Looked up from germline, CDR1 is SGHTA and CDR2 is FQGNSA. The V and J ends lost 5 bases and 9 bases respectively, with 14 bases between them. Here the CDR3 reads CASSHGQSASPLHF. As DNA, the CDR3 is TGTGCCAGCAGCCATGGACAGTCAGCTTCACCCCTCCACTTT.

The J gene is TRBJ2-6, the V gene TRBV6-2 or TRBV6-3; 7 bases are a match to TRBD2. There are 18 residues in the CDR3. Per the germline V gene, CDR1 is MNHEY and CDR2 is SVGEGT. Trimming cost V 2 bases and J 0 bases; bases outside gene matches: 7. The CDR3 is CASSYGYGGNSGANVLTF. The DNA of the CDR3 is TGTGCCAGCAGTTACGGGTACGGGGGGAACTCTGGGGCCAACGTCCTGACTTTC.

V usage is TRBV4-1 and J usage is TRBJ1-1; no reliable D call. The V gene lost 0 bases and the J gene lost 10 bases, with 15 bases spanning the gap. The CDR3 extends over 14 amino acids. Germline V gene sequence: CDR1 MGHRA, CDR2 YSYEKL. CDR3 residues: CASSQDHDGLIAFF. CDR3 nucleotide sequence: TGCGCCAGCAGCCAAGATCATGACGGGCTTATAGCTTTCTTT.

This clonotype has just a few counts. The rearrangement uses TRBV10-3 and TRBJ2-3; 7 positions match TRBD2. Germline CDR1 reads ENHRY; CDR2 reads SYGVKD. The V segment lost 8 bases and the J segment 1 base; nucleotides outside the gene matches: 12. This CDR3 is built from 16 residues. In DNA, the CDR3 is TGTGCCATCGGGGAGGGCGGGAGCGGCGGCACAGATACGCAGTATTTT. Translating it yields CAIGEGGSGGTDTQYF.

The chain is built from TRBV12-3 or TRBV12-4 and TRBJ1-4, with TRBD1 as a possible D gene (5 bases). Trimming stripped 6 bases from V and 10 bases from J, with 12 bases between. The CDR3 is made up of 12 amino acids. The CDR3 bases are TGTGCCAGCAGGGGACCGGGGGGAAAACTGTTTTTT. Its protein product is CASRGPGGKLFF.

This clonotype was seen repeatedly, ten times or more. The CDR3 loop is CASSFPSGRSGELFF. For the CDR3, the DNA is TGTGCCAGCAGTTTCCCTAGCGGGAGATCCGGGGAGCTGTTTTTT. J is TRBJ2-2 and V is TRBV12-3 or TRBV12-4, with 10 bases identical to TRBD2. V gave up 3 bases and J gave up 6 bases; unmatched junction bases: 4. This CDR3 has 15 amino acids.

This clonotype was seen repeatedly, ten times or more. V gene TRBV3-1 combines with J gene TRBJ2-7, with D unresolved. This CDR3 is built from 11 residues. CDR1 and CDR2 (germline): LGHDT, YNNKEL (reference sequence). V was clipped by 1 base and J by 6 bases, with 4 bases between them. The CDR3 reads CASSQGSEQYF. CDR3 in DNA: TGTGCCAGCAGCCAAGGTTCCGAGCAGTACTTC.

The CDR3 protein is CAWSLDRANGGFF. CDR3 DNA: TGTGCCTGGAGTCTGGATCGGGCCAACGGGGGGTTCTTC. The chain links TRBV30 to TRBJ2-1; TRBD2 might be the D (6 bases). CDR1 is GTSNPN, CDR2 SVGIG, per germline (reference sequence). Trimming left V 2 bases short and J 15 bases short, with 20 bases between. This CDR3 has 13 amino acids. Full variable domain (rest looked up from reference TRBV30 and TRBJ2-1): SQTIHQWPATLVQPVGSPLSLECTVEGTSNPNLYWYRQAAGRGLQLLFYSVGIGQISSEVPQNLSASRPQDRQFILSSKKLLLSDSGFYLCAWSLDRANGGFFGPGTRLTVL.

This clonotype was seen a few times. The chain is built from TRBV7-2 and TRBJ2-1; 9 bases align to TRBD2. The CDR3 is 17 residues long. V lost 5 bases to trimming and J lost 2 bases; unmatched junction nucleotides: 10. Germline V gene lookup returns CDR1 SGHTA and CDR2 FQGNSA. This CDR3 reads CASSPGGGGAPYNEQFF. CDR3 in DNA: TGTGCCAGCAGCCCCGGGGGCGGGGGGGCCCCCTACAATGAGCAGTTCTTC.

The chain carries TRBV20-1 and TRBJ1-1; 8 bases match TRBD1. Trimming took 4 bases from V and 3 from J; bases not matched to a gene: 10. Germline V lookup: CDR1 DFQATT, CDR2 SNEGSKA (reference sequence). The CDR3 is 15 amino acids. CDR3 coding DNA: TGCAGTGCTAAAAGAGCAGGGGGCCTGTACACTGAAGCTTTCTTT. This translates into CSAKRAGGLYTEAFF.

This clonotype appeared many times. J is TRBJ2-1 and V is TRBV6-5; 11 bases match TRBD2. The J segment lost 15 bases and the V segment lost 2 bases, leaving 9 bases of the junction unmatched. The CDR3 has 14 amino acids. Germline CDR1 and CDR2: MNHEY and SVGAGI. The CDR3 loop reads CASSYLSSGGASFF. The CDR3 DNA sequence: TGTGCCAGCAGTTACCTGAGTAGCGGGGGGGCCTCGTTCTTC.

This clonotype has just a few counts. V is TRBV27 and J is TRBJ2-7; possibly TRBD1 for D (6 bases). Germline-derived CDR1 and CDR2 are MNHEY and SMNVEV (reference sequence). V lost 0 bases and J lost 4, with 10 bases in between. The CDR3 covers 14 residues. The CDR3 coding sequence is TGTGCCAGCAGTTTATCGATAGGGGGTTACGAGCAGTACTTC. This sequence encodes CASSLSIGGYEQYF.

The chain is built from TRBV18 and TRBJ2-1; 7 nucleotides agree with TRBD1. This CDR3 spans 17 amino acids. Germline V gives CDR1 KGHSH, CDR2 LQKENI. Germline trimming cut 3 bases from V and 2 bases from J; bases unmatched to any gene: 10. DNA of the CDR3: TGTGCCAGCTCACCCTTTATCGACAGGGTTACCTACAATGAGCAGTTCTTC. The encoded protein is CASSPFIDRVTYNEQFF. The whole variable domain, filled in from reference TRBV18 and TRBJ2-1, reads NAGVMQNPRHLVRRRGQEARLRCSPMKGHSHVYWYRQLPEEGLKFMVYLQKENIIDESGMPKERFSAEFPKEGPSILRIQQVVRGDSAAYFCASSPFIDRVTYNEQFFGPGTRLTVL.

This chain joins TRBV28 and TRBJ2-5; a weak D match, TRBD1 (6 bases). The CDR3 has 14 residues. Germline CDR1 is MDHEN and CDR2 is SYDVKM. V dropped 1 base and J dropped 5 bases, with 11 bases sitting between them. CDR3 loop: CASSLSGVRETQYF. CDR3 sequence (DNA): TGTGCCAGCAGTTTATCAGGGGTCCGGGAGACCCAGTACTTC.

The chain uses TRBV7-9 and TRBJ2-7; 7 bases agree with TRBD1. Germline CDR1 and CDR2: SEHNR and FQNEAQ (reference sequence). This CDR3 is built from 14 residues. With 2 bases clipped from V and 1 base from J, the junction kept 2 bases outside the gene matches. The CDR3 is CASSLLGQSYEQYF. CDR3 in DNA: TGTGCCAGCAGCTTATTGGGACAGTCCTACGAGCAGTACTTC. Together with reference TRBV7-9 and TRBJ2-7, the CDR3 gives the full variable domain: DTGVSQNPRHKITKRGQNVTFRCDPISEHNRLYWYRQTLGQGPEFLTYFQNEAQLEKSRLLSDRFSAERPKGSFSTLEIQRTEQGDSAMYLCASSLLGQSYEQYFGPGTRLTVT.

This rearrangement joins TRBV6-1 to TRBJ1-1; D not resolved. Trimming pared 6 bases from V and 2 bases from J, leaving 13 bases between. The length of the CDR3 is 14 residues. Germline CDR1 and CDR2: MNHNS and SASEGT. CDR3 in amino acids: CASRPREGNTEAFF. As DNA, the CDR3 is TGTGCCAGCAGGCCCCGGGAGGGCAACACTGAAGCTTTCTTT.

The J gene is TRBJ2-5, the V gene TRBV12-3 or TRBV12-4; 8 bases are a match to TRBD2. Trimming took 4 bases from V and 5 from J; bases not matched to a gene: 6. This CDR3 is built from 14 residues. For the CDR3, the DNA is TGTGCCAGCAGTTCGGACGGCGGGGGGGAGACCCAGTACTTC. It is translated as CASSSDGGGETQYF.

The chain combines TRBV24-1 with TRBJ2-7; TRBD1 matches at 8 bases. The CDR3 extends over 12 amino acids. J gave up 5 bases and V 10 bases, and 6 bases lay outside the gene matches. Per germline, CDR1 KGHDR and CDR2 SFDVKD. CDR3 residues: CATGTGSNEQYF. For the CDR3, the DNA is TGTGCCACGGGGACAGGTTCCAACGAGCAGTACTTC.

This clonotype has a handful of counts. The chain employs TRBV6-5 and TRBJ2-1; D is unclear. V lost 5 bases, J lost 8 bases, and 10 bases lay in between. The CDR3 has 12 residues. Germline V gene data show CDR1 as MNHEY and CDR2 as SVGAGI. CDR3 residues: CASSTAGDEQFF. The CDR3 DNA reads TGTGCCAGCAGTACGGCCGGCGATGAGCAGTTCTTC.

This clonotype was picked up a small number of times. This rearrangement joins TRBV20-1 to TRBJ2-7, with TRBD1 as a possible D gene (6 bases). Trimming cost V 4 bases and J 5 bases, with 18 bases left between them. The CDR3 consists of 14 residues. Per the germline V gene, CDR1 is DFQATT and CDR2 is SNEGSKA (reference sequence). CDR3 sequence: CSATDRTLRNEQYF. The DNA for the CDR3 is TGCAGTGCTACTGACAGGACCCTGAGGAACGAGCAGTACTTC.

This clonotype came up many times. The genes are TRBV5-1 and TRBJ2-7; perhaps TRBD2 as D (7 bases). The CDR3 sequence is 15 residues long. The V gene's germline CDR1 is SGHRS and CDR2 YFSETQ. V was trimmed by 0 bases and J by 6 bases, leaving 16 bases between them. CDR3 nucleotides: TGCGCCAGCAGCTTGGCCGGGGGGACACCTCTCGAGCAGTACTTC. This translates into CASSLAGGTPLEQYF.

In its sample, this clonotype was seen a few times. The V gene is TRBV5-1, the J gene TRBJ1-2, with D tentatively TRBD1 (6 bases). The V end lost 4 bases, the J end lost 8 bases, and 21 bases lay between the germline ends. This CDR3 spans 15 amino acids. Germline loops: CDR1 SGHRS, CDR2 YFSETQ. Written as DNA, the CDR3 is TGCGCCAGCAGCGCCCGTACAGGGACGGAAGGGGGCTACACCTTC. Translating gives CASSARTGTEGGYTF.

This clonotype was seen only a few times. The CDR3 region has the DNA TGCGCCAGCAGCTTGTCGTCGGACTCTAACACTGAAGCTTTCTTT. Encoded protein: CASSLSSDSNTEAFF. This chain uses TRBV5-1 with TRBJ1-1; D remains ambiguous. The V end was cut by 1 base, the J end by 2 bases, with 12 bases between. In germline, CDR1 is SGHRS, CDR2 YFSETQ. The CDR3 is 15 amino acids.

This clonotype appeared many times. The chain recombines TRBV6-1 with TRBJ2-6, with D unclear. In germline, CDR1 is MNHNS, CDR2 SASEGT. Trimming pared 3 bases from V and 0 bases from J, leaving 6 bases between. This CDR3 contains 15 residues. The CDR3 DNA reads TGTGCCAGCAGTGACAGGTTCTCTGGGGCCAACGTCCTGACTTTC. This encodes CASSDRFSGANVLTF.

The rearrangement links TRBV4-1 to TRBJ2-5; TRBD1 matches 8 bases. The CDR3 length is 15 residues. V shed 0 bases and J 7 bases; nucleotides not matched to a gene: 7. Germline V gives CDR1 MGHRA, CDR2 YSYEKL. This chain's CDR3 is CASSQESGGSRTQYF. In DNA form, the CDR3 reads TGCGCCAGCAGCCAAGAATCAGGGGGCAGTCGGACCCAGTACTTC.